This T cell receptor beta chain is drawn from a study of T-cell reconstitution after alpha-beta-depleted transplantation in children. General study findings and limits: Certain patients had high TCRbeta diversity at day 60, and it came from recipient T cells and thymic progenitors that survived. Alpha-beta T cells about two months after transplant reportedly derived from several hundred expanded graft clones. When one year had passed after transplant, most T-cell counts and diversity came from newly produced T cells.

The trim removed 1 base at V and 13 bases at J, leaving 5 bases unmatched. The CDR3 spans 13 residues. In germline, CDR1 is LGHDT, CDR2 YNNKEL (reference sequence). This clonotype appeared many times. Its antigen is unknown. Unique molecular identifiers were built into the TCRbeta library. Each CDR3 protein gets one entry after TCRdb re-called the PCR reads with MiXCR. The sample includes about 290,000 distinct CDR3 sequences, almost 8% of them seen just once. The J gene is TRBJ2-1, the V gene TRBV3-1; 9 nucleotides line up with TRBD2. The TCR originated in a female patient between 2 and 10 years old who had a stem cell transplant for Fanconi anemia, so the T cells may come from the graft donor. Sequenced material: peripheral blood, taken 360 days after TCRalphabeta/CD19-depleted stem cell transplant. The CDR3 protein is CASSQGGLADQFF. CDR3 sequence (DNA): TGTGCCAGCAGCCAAGGGGGACTAGCCGATCAGTTCTTC.